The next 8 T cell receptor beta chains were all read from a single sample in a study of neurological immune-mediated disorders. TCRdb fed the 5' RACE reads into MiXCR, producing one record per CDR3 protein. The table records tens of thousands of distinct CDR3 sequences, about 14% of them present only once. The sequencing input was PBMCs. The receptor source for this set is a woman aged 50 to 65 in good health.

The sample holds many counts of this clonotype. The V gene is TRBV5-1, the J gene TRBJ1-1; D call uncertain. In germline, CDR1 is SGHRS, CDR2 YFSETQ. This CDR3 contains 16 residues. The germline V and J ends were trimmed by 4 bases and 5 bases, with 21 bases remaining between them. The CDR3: CASSPIGPYGGTEAFF. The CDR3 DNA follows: TGCGCCAGCAGCCCTATAGGACCCTACGGAGGGACTGAAGCTTTCTTT.

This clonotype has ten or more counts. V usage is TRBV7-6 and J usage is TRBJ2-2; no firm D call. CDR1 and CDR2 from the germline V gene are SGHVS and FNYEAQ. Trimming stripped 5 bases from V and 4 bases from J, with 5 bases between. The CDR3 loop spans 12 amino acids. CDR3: CASSPRTGELFF. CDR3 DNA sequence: TGTGCCAGCAGCCCTCGCACCGGGGAGCTGTTTTTT.

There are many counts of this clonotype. The CDR3 region is CSAGRQGARIYGYTF. CDR3 nucleotide sequence: TGCAGTGCCGGACGACAGGGGGCACGTATCTATGGCTACACCTTC. This chain joins TRBV20-1 and TRBJ1-2, with TRBD1 matching 10 bases. Germline V gives CDR1 DFQATT, CDR2 SNEGSKA (reference sequence). The CDR3 has 15 amino acids. Trimming at V came to 6 bases and at J to 4 bases, leaving 11 bases not matched to a gene.

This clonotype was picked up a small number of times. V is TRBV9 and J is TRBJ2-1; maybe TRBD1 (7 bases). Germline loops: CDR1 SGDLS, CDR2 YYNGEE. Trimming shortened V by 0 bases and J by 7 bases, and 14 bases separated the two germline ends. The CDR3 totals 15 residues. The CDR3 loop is CASSVGAGGGNEQFF. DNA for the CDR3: TGTGCCAGCAGCGTAGGGGCAGGGGGAGGTAATGAGCAGTTCTTC.

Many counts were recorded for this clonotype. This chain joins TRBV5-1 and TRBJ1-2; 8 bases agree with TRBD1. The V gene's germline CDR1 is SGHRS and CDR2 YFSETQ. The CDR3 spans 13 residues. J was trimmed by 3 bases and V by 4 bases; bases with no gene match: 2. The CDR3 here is CASSPDRDYGYTF. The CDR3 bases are TGCGCCAGCAGCCCGGACAGGGACTATGGCTACACCTTC. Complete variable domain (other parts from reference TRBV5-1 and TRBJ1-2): KAGVTQTPRYLIKTRGQQVTLSCSPISGHRSVSWYQQTPGQGLQFLFEYFSETQRNKGNFPGRFSGRQFSNSRSEMNVSTLELGDSALYLCASSPDRDYGYTFGSGTRLTVV.

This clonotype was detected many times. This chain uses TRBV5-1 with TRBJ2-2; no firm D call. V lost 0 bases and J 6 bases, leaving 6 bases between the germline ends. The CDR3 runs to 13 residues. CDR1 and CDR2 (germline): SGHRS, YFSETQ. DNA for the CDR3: TGCGCCAGCAGCTTGGATGGATCCGGGGAGCTGTTTTTT. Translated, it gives CASSLDGSGELFF.

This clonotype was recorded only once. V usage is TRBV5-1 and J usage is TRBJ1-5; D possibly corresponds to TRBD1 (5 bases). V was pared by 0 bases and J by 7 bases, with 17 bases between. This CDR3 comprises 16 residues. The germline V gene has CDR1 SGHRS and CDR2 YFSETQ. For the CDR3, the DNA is TGCGCCAGCAGCTTGGGGGACCATCGAGGTGGGCAGCCCCAGCATTTT. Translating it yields CASSLGDHRGGQPQHF.

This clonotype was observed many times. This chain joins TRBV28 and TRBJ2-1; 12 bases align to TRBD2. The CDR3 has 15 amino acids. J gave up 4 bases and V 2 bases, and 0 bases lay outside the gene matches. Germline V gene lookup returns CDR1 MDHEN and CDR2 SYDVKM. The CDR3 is CASSLGTSGYNEQFF. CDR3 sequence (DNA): TGTGCCAGCAGTTTAGGGACTAGCGGGTACAATGAGCAGTTCTTC.